This is a list of T cell receptor beta chains from one sample in a study of technical replicates of blood from a few donors. This table comes from immunoSEQ multiplex PCR, and its TCRdb copy is limited to in-frame clones, with some not included. Among about 70,000 clones, around 96% were seen once, and the ten largest hold 0.3% to 0.45%. The sample taken for sequencing was T cells isolated from PBMCs. The receptors were sampled from a human donor in good health. Both conserved end residues are part of each CDR3. The D gene is left open where the match is weak. Only part of the rows carry a size: once, few, many, or a class if the clone is expanded.

>NA|TRBV25-1|TRBJ2-5|TRBD2
TGTGCCAGCTCGAGCCTAGCGGGAGTAAAAGAGACCCAGTACTTC
CASSSLAGVKETQYF
>NA|TRBV7-7|TRBJ2-2|NA
TGTGCTAGCAGCCCGGCGGGGATATTGTCCACCGGGGAGCTGTTTTTT
CASSPAGILSTGELFF
>NA|TRBV5-1|TRBJ2-2|TRBD1
TGCGCCAGCAGCTTGCACGGGACAGGGATCACCGGGGAGCTGTTTTTT
CASSLHGTGITGELFF
>NA|TRBV28|TRBJ1-2|NA
TGTGCCAGCAGTTTGCAGGCTAACTATGGCTACACCTTC
CASSLQANYGYTF
>NA|TRBV28|TRBJ2-3|TRBD2
TGTGCCAGCAGTTTAACCGGGACGGGAGGAGATACGCAGTATTTT
CASSLTGTGGDTQYF
>NA|TRBV7-2|TRBJ2-5|TRBD2
TGTGCCAGCAGCACCGGGACTAGCGGGAGGGAGACCCAGTACTTC
CASSTGTSGRETQYF
>NA|TRBV6-6|TRBJ2-4|TRBD1
TGTGCCAGCAGTTCGAGGACAGGGCAGGACATTCAGTACTTC
CASSSRTGQDIQYF
>few|TRBV10-3|TRBJ1-5|TRBD1
TGTGCCATCAGTATGACAGGGTCTTCTCAGCCCCAGCATTTT
CAISMTGSSQPQHF
>NA|TRBV28|TRBJ2-1|NA
TGTGCCACTGACACCCTACTAGACACGCAGCAGTTCTTC
CATDTLLDTQQFF
>NA|TRBV27|TRBJ1-1|TRBD1
TGTGCCAGCATACAGGGGGAAGCTTTCTTT
CASIQGEAFF
>NA|TRBV9|TRBJ1-1|NA
TGTGCCAGCGGAGATTACACTGAAGCTTTCTTT
CASGDYTEAFF
>NA|TRBV27|TRBJ2-7|TRBD1
TGTGCCAGCAGCACCCAGGGGGCCCCTTACGAGCAGTACTTC
CASSTQGAPYEQYF
>NA|TRBV12-2|TRBJ2-6|NA
TGTGCAAGTCGCTTAGTGTCAGGGGGCCTTCAATACTCTGGGGCCAACGTCCTGACTTTC
CASRLVSGGLQYSGANVLTF
>once|TRBV7-9|TRBJ1-1|TRBD1
TGTGCCAGCAGCGACAGGGCTGAAGCTTTCTTT
CASSDRAEAFF
>NA|TRBV25-1|TRBJ1-4|NA
TGTGCCAGCAGTGATGGGGGGACGCGAACTAATGAAAAACTGTTTTTT
CASSDGGTRTNEKLFF
>NA|TRBV2|TRBJ2-1|TRBD2
TGTGCCAGCAGTACAGGACTAGCGGGCACGGCCTACAATGAGCAGTTCTTC
CASSTGLAGTAYNEQFF
>once|TRBV7-9|TRBJ2-5|TRBD2
TGTGCCAGCAGCCCTGGACTAGCGGGAGTAGAGACCCAGTACTTC
CASSPGLAGVETQYF
>NA|TRBV9|TRBJ1-5|NA
TGTGCCAGCAGCGCCATACCGGGTCCAAATCAGCCCCAGCATTTT
CASSAIPGPNQPQHF
>NA|TRBV19|TRBJ1-3|TRBD1
TGTGCCAGCAACAGACAGGGGGGAAACACCATATATTTT
CASNRQGGNTIYF
>NA|TRBV19|TRBJ1-1|NA
TGTGCCAGTAGTAGTCAGACTGAAGCTTTCTTT
CASSSQTEAFF
>few|TRBV29-1|TRBJ1-1|NA
TGCAGCGTTGAAGAATATAACGCGGTAGCTTTCTTT
CSVEEYNAVAFF
>NA|TRBV27|TRBJ1-2|TRBD1
TGTGCCAGCAGTCCGACAGGGGGGACCTATGGCTACACCTTC
CASSPTGGTYGYTF
>NA|TRBV4-1|TRBJ2-5|TRBD1
TGCGCCAGCAGCCAAGACCCCCTCTACAGGGGAGCTCGTGAGACCCAGTACTTC
CASSQDPLYRGARETQYF
>once|TRBV5-1|TRBJ2-3|NA
TGCGCCAGCAGCGTCTTAAGAGCGGCAGATACGCAGTATTTT
CASSVLRAADTQYF
>NA|TRBV6-5|TRBJ2-5|TRBD1
TGTGCCAGCAGTTACCCTAAGGACAGGGCAGACGAGACCCAGTACTTC
CASSYPKDRADETQYF
>NA|TRBV19|TRBJ2-1|NA
TGTGCCAGTAGTTTCAAGCTCTCCAATGAGCAGTTCTTC
CASSFKLSNEQFF
>NA|TRBV6-5|TRBJ2-7|NA
TGTGCCAGCAGTCTTACGACAGCCTCCTACGAGCAGTACTTC
CASSLTTASYEQYF
>NA|TRBV28|TRBJ2-7|NA
TGTGCCAGCAGTTTACCCCCGAGGCGGGGATTGTACGAGCAGTACTTC
CASSLPPRRGLYEQYF
>once|TRBV7-2|TRBJ1-2|NA
TGTGCCAGCAGCAGTAACCCTAATGGCTACACCTTC
CASSSNPNGYTF
>NA|TRBV10-3|TRBJ2-7|NA
TGTGCCATCAGTGCCCACTCCTACGAGCAGTACTTC
CAISAHSYEQYF
>once|TRBV5-1|TRBJ2-5|TRBD2
TGCGCCAGCAGCTTGCATCGCGGGAGGGACCTGAAAGAGACCCAGTACTTC
CASSLHRGRDLKETQYF
>NA|TRBV20-1|TRBJ2-7|NA
TGCAGTGCTAGATCGTCTTACGAGCAGTACTTC
CSARSSYEQYF
>NA|TRBV28|TRBJ2-7|TRBD1
TGTGCCAGCAGTTTATCAGGACAGGGGTTAAGCTCCTACGAGCAGTACTTC
CASSLSGQGLSSYEQYF
>NA|TRBV15|TRBJ1-1|NA
TGTGCCACCAGCGGAACAGGGATCAACACTGAAGCTTTCTTT
CATSGTGINTEAFF
>NA|TRBV7-2|TRBJ2-7|TRBD2
TGTGCCAGCAGCTTAGGTAGCGGGATTTACGAGCAGTACTTC
CASSLGSGIYEQYF
>NA|TRBV5-6|TRBJ2-7|TRBD2
TGTGCCAGCAGAGGGACTAGCGGGAGTTCCTACGAGCAGTACTTC
CASRGTSGSSYEQYF
>NA|TRBV5-4|TRBJ1-2|NA
TGTGCCAGCACCTATACAGGGAAGCACTATGGCTACACCTTC
CASTYTGKHYGYTF
>NA|TRBV4-1|TRBJ1-2|NA
TGCGCCAGCAGCCATGGACTTTCAGCAAAAAGTGGTGGCTACACCTTC
CASSHGLSAKSGGYTF
>NA|TRBV13|TRBJ1-1|NA
TGTGCCAGCAGCCAGGGAGGCACTGAAGCTTTCTTT
CASSQGGTEAFF
>NA|TRBV10-3|TRBJ2-1|NA
TGTGCCATCAGTGATGGAGGGGTACATGAGCAGTTCTTC
CAISDGGVHEQFF
>NA|TRBV9|TRBJ2-3|TRBD2
TGTGCCAGCAGCGTAGCCCCAGCGGGAGGTTCCACAGATACGCAGTATTTT
CASSVAPAGGSTDTQYF
>once|TRBV4-3|TRBJ2-7|TRBD1
TGCGCCAGCAGCCAATTTCGGGACAGGGCCTACGAGCAGTACTTC
CASSQFRDRAYEQYF
>NA|TRBV10-3|TRBJ2-7|TRBD2
TGTGCCATCAGTCCTAGCGGCTACGAGCAGTACTTC
CAISPSGYEQYF
>NA|TRBV4-3|TRBJ1-3|NA
TGCGCCAGCAGCCAAGCATTCGTGGGGCGCGGAAACACCATATATTTT
CASSQAFVGRGNTIYF
>NA|TRBV4-3|TRBJ2-3|NA
TGCGCCAGCAGCCAAGTATTGGGCAGCTTCACAGATACGCAGTATTTT
CASSQVLGSFTDTQYF
>NA|TRBV10-3|TRBJ2-2|TRBD1
TGTGCCATCAGTGAGAGGGACAGGGCAGAAAACACCGGGGAGCTGTTTTTT
CAISERDRAENTGELFF
>NA|TRBV10-3|TRBJ2-7|NA
TGTGCCATCAGTGAGCCAGGTATTGAGCGGGACGAGCAGTACTTC
CAISEPGIERDEQYF
>NA|TRBV6-5|TRBJ1-2|NA
TGTGCCAGCAGTGGTACAGCCTATGGCTACACCTTC
CASSGTAYGYTF
>NA|TRBV27|TRBJ2-1|NA
TGTGCCAGCAGTTTTGCCGGTGGGAGCGGGGAGCAGTTCTTC
CASSFAGGSGEQFF
>NA|TRBV28|TRBJ2-2|NA
TGTGCCAGCAGTTTGATAGGGGCGCACAGGGAGCTGTTTTTT
CASSLIGAHRELFF
>NA|TRBV18|TRBJ2-3|TRBD2
TGTGCCAGCTCACCACCGAGAGCGGGGATCACAGATACGCAGTATTTT
CASSPPRAGITDTQYF